Following are 27 T cell receptor beta chains from one sample sequenced in a study of blood T cell repertoires in COVID-19. The protocol was immunoSEQ multiplex PCR, while the TCRdb copy is restricted to in-frame clones and leaves out a portion. This table holds about 150,000 clones, roughly 80% found once. Sequencing was carried out using PBMCs or T cells enriched from blood (not recorded which). All receptors derive from a woman between 45 and 60 years old who had recovered from COVID-19.

This chain links TRBV2 with TRBJ2-7; 9 bases are a match to TRBD2. V dropped 9 bases and J dropped 2; count of bases not matched to a gene: 14. Germline CDR1 reads SNHLY; CDR2 reads FYNNEI. This CDR3 region has 16 residues. In DNA form, the CDR3 reads TGTGCCAGTCAACCGGGGTCTAGCGGGACTCCCTACGAGCAGTACTTC. Translated, it gives CASQPGSSGTPYEQYF. Full variable domain (outside the CDR3, taken from reference TRBV2 and TRBJ2-7): EPEVTQTPSHQVTQMGQEVILRCVPISNHLYFYWYRQILGQKVEFLVSFYNNEISEKSEIFDDQFSVERPDGSNFTLKIRSTKLEDSAMYFCASQPGSSGTPYEQYFGPGTRLTVT.

The J gene is TRBJ1-3, the V gene TRBV7-8, with TRBD1 identical over 7 bases. The CDR3 covers 14 residues. Germline assignment: CDR1 SGHVS and CDR2 FQNEAQ. J lost 4 bases, V lost 5 bases, and 5 bases had no gene match. The CDR3 bases are TGTGCCAGCAGCCAGGGGACAGCAGGAAACACCATATATTTT. It encodes CASSQGTAGNTIYF.

The CDR3 bases are TGTGCCAGCAGCCTAGACCGTAAACGCACTGAAGCTTTCTTT. This gives the protein CASSLDRKRTEAFF. The rearrangement links TRBV6-5 to TRBJ1-1; no clear D. This CDR3 has 14 residues. Trimming left V 6 bases short and J 4 bases short, with 15 bases between. Germline V gene data show CDR1 as MNHEY and CDR2 as SVGAGI.

The gene calls are TRBV5-1 and TRBJ2-7; maybe TRBD2 (5 bases). The CDR3 has 16 residues. Germline lookup yields CDR1 SGHRS and CDR2 YFSETQ. V was cut by 1 base and J by 5 bases, with 19 bases left in between. CDR3: CASSLSDSPGFHEQYF. The DNA of the CDR3 is TGCGCCAGCAGCTTGTCGGACTCACCTGGGTTCCACGAGCAGTACTTC.

The chain has TRBV7-2 and TRBJ1-6; D is ambiguous. CDR3 size: 16 residues. Germline CDR1 reads SGHTA; CDR2 reads FQGNSA. V was pared by 5 bases and J by 14 bases, with 25 bases between. In DNA form, the CDR3 reads TGTGCCAGCAGCCCCACAGATAACCTTTCAATGTGGACCCTCCACTTT. Protein product: CASSPTDNLSMWTLHF.

The gene calls are TRBV6-4 and TRBJ2-1, with 9 bases aligning to TRBD1. The germline gives CDR1 MRHNA, CDR2 SNTAGT. This CDR3 comprises 14 residues. Trimming at V came to 6 bases and at J to 9 bases, leaving 9 bases not matched to a gene. DNA for the CDR3: TGTGCCAGCAGCCGGGACAGGGATCATTCTGAGCAGTTCTTC. Protein sequence: CASSRDRDHSEQFF.

This clone appeared a single time. The chain links TRBV19 to TRBJ1-6; no clear D gene. The ends were cut back, 5 bases at V and 5 bases at J, with 13 bases in the middle. Per germline, CDR1 LNHDA and CDR2 SQIVND (reference sequence). CDR3 size: 15 residues. CDR3 protein: CASSPWPRDNSPLHF. CDR3 in DNA: TGTGCCAGTAGTCCTTGGCCCCGGGATAATTCACCCCTCCACTTT.

The chain uses TRBV6-5 and TRBJ1-3, with D uncertain. V was clipped by 6 bases and J by 6 bases, with 15 bases between them. Per germline, CDR1 MNHEY and CDR2 SVGAGI. The CDR3 loop spans 14 amino acids. CDR3 in amino acids: CASSPSGGVNTIYF. CDR3 DNA sequence: TGTGCCAGCAGCCCCTCTGGAGGCGTAAACACCATATATTTT.

The V and J genes are TRBV27 and TRBJ2-5, with D maybe TRBD2 (6 bases). Trimming took off 1 base at V and 5 bases at J, with 11 bases between the two ends. There are 14 residues in the CDR3. Germline CDR1 MNHEY, CDR2 SMNVEV (reference sequence). The CDR3 loop reads CASSLLAGRETQYF. The CDR3 coding sequence is TGTGCCAGCAGTTTATTGGCAGGGAGGGAGACCCAGTACTTC.

The chain uses TRBV6-5 and TRBJ2-7; 11 bases agree with TRBD1. The germline V gene encodes CDR1 MNHEY and CDR2 SVGAGI. The length of the CDR3 is 13 residues. V was clipped by 6 bases and J by 6 bases; unmatched bases: 4. The CDR3 sequence: CASSLDRGREQYF. DNA for the CDR3: TGTGCCAGCAGCCTGGACAGGGGGCGCGAGCAGTACTTC.

The CDR3 is CASSRGTGNTIYF. In nucleotides, the CDR3 is TGCGCCAGCAGCAGGGGGACTGGAAACACCATATATTTT. This chain joins TRBV5-1 and TRBJ1-3, with a weak D call TRBD1 (6 bases). The CDR3 extends over 13 amino acids. Trimming left V 4 bases short and J 2 bases short, with 7 bases between. Germline V gene sequence: CDR1 SGHRS, CDR2 YFSETQ.

The chain employs TRBV28 and TRBJ2-1; possibly TRBD2 for D (5 bases). Trimming cost V 4 bases and J 10 bases, with 14 bases left between them. The CDR3 spans 13 residues. Germline V gene data show CDR1 as MDHEN and CDR2 as SYDVKM. The CDR3 coding sequence is TGTGCCAGCAGTTCCGGAGGAGCGTACGAGCAGTTCTTC. It is translated as CASSSGGAYEQFF. Full variable domain (rest looked up from reference TRBV28 and TRBJ2-1): DVKVTQSSRYLVKRTGEKVFLECVQDMDHENMFWYRQDPGLGLRLIYFSYDVKMKEKGDIPEGYSVSREKKERFSLILESASTNQTSMYLCASSSGGAYEQFFGPGTRLTVL.

Details on this clone: Other DNA sequences within the sample encode an identical CDR3. V and J are TRBV19 and TRBJ1-2, with a possible D match to TRBD1 (5 bases). V lost 1 base and J 5 bases, leaving 8 bases between the germline ends. The CDR3 is made up of 13 amino acids. Germline V gene data show CDR1 as LNHDA and CDR2 as SQIVND (reference sequence). CDR3 residues: CASSIGQGYGYTF. The CDR3 coding sequence is TGTGCCAGTAGTATAGGTCAGGGATATGGCTACACCTTC. Full variable domain (missing parts from reference TRBV19 and TRBJ1-2): DGGITQSPKYLFRKEGQNVTLSCEQNLNHDAMYWYRQDPGQGLRLIYYSQIVNDFQKGDIAEGYSVSREKKESFPLTVTSAQKNPTAFYLCASSIGQGYGYTFGSGTRLTVV.

J is TRBJ1-5 and V is TRBV2; D uncertain. CDR1 and CDR2 (germline): SNHLY, FYNNEI. CDR3 size: 14 residues. V shed 7 bases and J shed 2 bases, with 12 bases lying between them. The DNA for the CDR3 is TGTGCCAGCACGTTCGGGTTTGGCAATCAGCCCCAGCATTTT. This codes for CASTFGFGNQPQHF.

The V gene is TRBV3-1 (or the pseudogene TRBV3-2), the J gene TRBJ2-1; 8 bases fit TRBD2. This CDR3 comprises 18 residues. With 4 bases clipped from V and 4 bases from J, the junction kept 15 bases outside the gene matches. Germline V gives CDR1 LGHDT, CDR2 YNNKEL (reference sequence). The CDR3 coding sequence is TGTGCCAGCAGCCTCGAATCCCTTAGCGGGGCCATTTACAATGAGCAGTTCTTC. It is translated as CASSLESLSGAIYNEQFF.

This clone was detected once. The chain has TRBV4-1 and TRBJ2-2, with 9 bases identical to TRBD2. This CDR3 spans 17 amino acids. CDR1 and CDR2 (germline): MGHRA, YSYEKL. V gave up 1 base and J gave up 6 bases; unmatched junction bases: 9. CDR3 bases: TGCGCCAGCAGCCAAGCCCTCCTAGCGGGAAAGGCCGGGGAGCTGTTTTTT. This codes for CASSQALLAGKAGELFF.

The CDR3 DNA is TGTGCCAGCAGTTCAGGACAGATTTTGAACACTGAAGCTTTCTTT. Translated: CASSSGQILNTEAFF. The chain joins TRBV6-2 or TRBV6-3 to TRBJ1-1, with a possible D match to TRBD1 (6 bases). Germline-derived CDR1 and CDR2 are MNHEY and SVGEGT. Trimming removed 4 bases at V and 0 bases at J, with 12 bases between. The CDR3 has 15 residues.

The chain is built from TRBV7-3 and TRBJ2-4, with a weak D call TRBD2 (6 bases). Germline CDR1 reads SGHTA; CDR2 reads FQGTGA. The CDR3 covers 19 residues. The germline V and J ends were trimmed by 4 bases and 1 base, with 23 bases remaining between them. CDR3 sequence: CASSWAAGTSDGAKNIQYF. As DNA, the CDR3 is TGTGCCAGCAGCTGGGCGGCCGGGACTTCCGATGGGGCCAAAAACATTCAGTACTTC.

The chain combines TRBV5-4 with TRBJ2-5, with D perhaps matching TRBD2 (6 bases). This CDR3 is 13 amino acids long. The germline gives CDR1 SGHNT, CDR2 YYREEE (reference sequence). The V gene lost 7 bases and the J gene lost 5 bases, with 15 bases spanning the gap. The CDR3 region has the DNA TGTGCCAGCCGGCTAGGAGGGTCGGAGACCCAGTACTTC. Protein product: CASRLGGSETQYF.

The gene calls are TRBV19 and TRBJ2-7, with TRBD1 identical over 8 bases. Looked up from germline, CDR1 is LNHDA and CDR2 is SQIVND (reference sequence). The junction had 12 bases not matched to a gene; V was cut back by 6 bases and J by 2 bases. The CDR3 totals 16 residues. CDR3 sequence: CASSKRAAQGAYEQYF. In DNA form, the CDR3 reads TGTGCCAGTAGCAAAAGAGCGGCACAGGGGGCCTACGAGCAGTACTTC.

The gene calls are TRBV5-1 and TRBJ1-6; 9 nucleotides match TRBD1. Germline V lookup: CDR1 SGHRS, CDR2 YFSETQ. With V trimmed by 2 bases and J by 5 bases, 2 bases remained unmatched. This CDR3 comprises 15 residues. The CDR3 DNA follows: TGCGCCAGCAGCTTCCGGGACAGGGATAATTCACCCCTCCACTTT. Its protein product is CASSFRDRDNSPLHF.

V is TRBV6-5 and J is TRBJ2-5; 8 bases agree with TRBD1. Germline loops: CDR1 MNHEY, CDR2 SVGAGI. V lost 6 bases to trimming and J lost 6 bases; unmatched junction nucleotides: 3. This CDR3 is built from 12 residues. The CDR3: CASSRTGKTQYF. The CDR3 DNA sequence: TGTGCCAGCAGCAGGACAGGGAAGACCCAGTACTTC.

The count of this clone is one. V and J are TRBV18 and TRBJ1-5, with D unclear. In germline, CDR1 is KGHSH, CDR2 LQKENI. The V and J ends lost 3 bases and 3 bases respectively, with 9 bases between them. This CDR3 is built from 14 residues. This CDR3 is CASSPDTNNQPQHF. In nucleotides, the CDR3 is TGTGCCAGCTCACCTGACACAAACAATCAGCCCCAGCATTTT.

The chain couples TRBV10-3 to TRBJ1-3, with D tentatively TRBD1 (6 bases). This CDR3 has 16 residues. Germline values: CDR1 ENHRY, CDR2 SYGVKD. The V end lost 6 bases, the J end lost 0 bases, and 15 bases lay between the germline ends. Written as DNA, the CDR3 is TGTGCCATCAGCGAGGGACAACCACCCTCTGGAAACACCATATATTTT. Protein product: CAISEGQPPSGNTIYF.

Here the CDR3 reads CASSFTSGVTDTQYF. In DNA form, the CDR3 reads TGCGCCAGCAGCTTTACTAGCGGGGTCACAGATACGCAGTATTTT. This chain links TRBV5-1 with TRBJ2-3, with TRBD2 matching 10 bases. The CDR3 runs 15 residues. Looked up from germline, CDR1 is SGHRS and CDR2 is YFSETQ. Trimming cost V 2 bases and J 2 bases; bases outside gene matches: 2.

The rearrangement links TRBV6-5 to TRBJ1-5; no firm D call. Looked up from germline, CDR1 is MNHEY and CDR2 is SVGAGI. CDR3 length: 13 amino acids. Trimming shortened V by 5 bases and J by 5 bases, and 10 bases separated the two germline ends. CDR3 in DNA: TGTGCCAGCAGTCGAAATTCGGATCAGCCCCAGCATTTT. Translating it yields CASSRNSDQPQHF.

The chain uses TRBV6-5 and TRBJ1-2; D gene ambiguous. Germline V gives CDR1 MNHEY, CDR2 SVGAGI. CDR3 size: 11 residues. V was pared by 3 bases and J by 8 bases, with 7 bases between. CDR3 sequence: CASSYLGGYTF. CDR3 sequence (DNA): TGTGCCAGCAGTTATCTTGGCGGCTACACCTTC.